These 3 T cell receptor beta chains came from one sample sequenced in a study of blood T cell repertoires in COVID-19. Sequencing used immunoSEQ multiplex PCR; TCRdb keeps in-frame clones, though not all of them. In the table there are approximately 200,000 clones, roughly 84% of which are singletons. The sequencing sample was made of peripheral blood. Source of these receptors: a man in his forties with acute or convalescent COVID-19.

The rearrangement uses TRBV2 and TRBJ2-7; 10 bases are a match to TRBD1. Germline CDR1 is SNHLY and CDR2 is FYNNEI. This CDR3 is built from 15 residues. With 1 base clipped from V and 3 bases from J, the junction kept 3 bases outside the gene matches. CDR3 bases: TGTGCCAGCAGTGAAGGACAGGGGGCTAACTACGAGCAGTACTTC. This translates into CASSEGQGANYEQYF.

Comment on this clone: Other nucleotide sequences in the sample specify the same CDR3. This sequence joins TRBV30 and TRBJ2-2; 8 bases align to TRBD1. The V gene end was trimmed by 3 bases and the J gene end by 2 bases; junction bases not matched to a gene: 8. Looked up from germline, CDR1 is GTSNPN and CDR2 is SVGIG (reference sequence). The CDR3 totals 16 residues. CDR3 nucleotides: TGTGCCTGGAGCTTGGGACAGGCGATTAACACCGGGGAGCTGTTTTTT. Its translation is CAWSLGQAINTGELFF. Drawing the rest from reference TRBV30 and TRBJ2-2, the complete variable domain is SQTIHQWPATLVQPVGSPLSLECTVEGTSNPNLYWYRQAAGRGLQLLFYSVGIGQISSEVPQNLSASRPQDRQFILSSKKLLLSDSGFYLCAWSLGQAINTGELFFGEGSRLTVL.

The chain is built from TRBV29-1 and TRBJ1-6, with D possibly being TRBD1 (5 bases). Trimming cost V 6 bases and J 0 bases, with 18 bases left between them. The CDR3 has 17 residues. Germline-derived CDR1 and CDR2 are SQVTM and ANQGSEA. The chain's CDR3 is CSVGGRGFISYNSPLHF. The DNA for the CDR3 is TGCAGCGTGGGGGGTCGTGGGTTCATCTCCTATAATTCACCCCTCCACTTT.